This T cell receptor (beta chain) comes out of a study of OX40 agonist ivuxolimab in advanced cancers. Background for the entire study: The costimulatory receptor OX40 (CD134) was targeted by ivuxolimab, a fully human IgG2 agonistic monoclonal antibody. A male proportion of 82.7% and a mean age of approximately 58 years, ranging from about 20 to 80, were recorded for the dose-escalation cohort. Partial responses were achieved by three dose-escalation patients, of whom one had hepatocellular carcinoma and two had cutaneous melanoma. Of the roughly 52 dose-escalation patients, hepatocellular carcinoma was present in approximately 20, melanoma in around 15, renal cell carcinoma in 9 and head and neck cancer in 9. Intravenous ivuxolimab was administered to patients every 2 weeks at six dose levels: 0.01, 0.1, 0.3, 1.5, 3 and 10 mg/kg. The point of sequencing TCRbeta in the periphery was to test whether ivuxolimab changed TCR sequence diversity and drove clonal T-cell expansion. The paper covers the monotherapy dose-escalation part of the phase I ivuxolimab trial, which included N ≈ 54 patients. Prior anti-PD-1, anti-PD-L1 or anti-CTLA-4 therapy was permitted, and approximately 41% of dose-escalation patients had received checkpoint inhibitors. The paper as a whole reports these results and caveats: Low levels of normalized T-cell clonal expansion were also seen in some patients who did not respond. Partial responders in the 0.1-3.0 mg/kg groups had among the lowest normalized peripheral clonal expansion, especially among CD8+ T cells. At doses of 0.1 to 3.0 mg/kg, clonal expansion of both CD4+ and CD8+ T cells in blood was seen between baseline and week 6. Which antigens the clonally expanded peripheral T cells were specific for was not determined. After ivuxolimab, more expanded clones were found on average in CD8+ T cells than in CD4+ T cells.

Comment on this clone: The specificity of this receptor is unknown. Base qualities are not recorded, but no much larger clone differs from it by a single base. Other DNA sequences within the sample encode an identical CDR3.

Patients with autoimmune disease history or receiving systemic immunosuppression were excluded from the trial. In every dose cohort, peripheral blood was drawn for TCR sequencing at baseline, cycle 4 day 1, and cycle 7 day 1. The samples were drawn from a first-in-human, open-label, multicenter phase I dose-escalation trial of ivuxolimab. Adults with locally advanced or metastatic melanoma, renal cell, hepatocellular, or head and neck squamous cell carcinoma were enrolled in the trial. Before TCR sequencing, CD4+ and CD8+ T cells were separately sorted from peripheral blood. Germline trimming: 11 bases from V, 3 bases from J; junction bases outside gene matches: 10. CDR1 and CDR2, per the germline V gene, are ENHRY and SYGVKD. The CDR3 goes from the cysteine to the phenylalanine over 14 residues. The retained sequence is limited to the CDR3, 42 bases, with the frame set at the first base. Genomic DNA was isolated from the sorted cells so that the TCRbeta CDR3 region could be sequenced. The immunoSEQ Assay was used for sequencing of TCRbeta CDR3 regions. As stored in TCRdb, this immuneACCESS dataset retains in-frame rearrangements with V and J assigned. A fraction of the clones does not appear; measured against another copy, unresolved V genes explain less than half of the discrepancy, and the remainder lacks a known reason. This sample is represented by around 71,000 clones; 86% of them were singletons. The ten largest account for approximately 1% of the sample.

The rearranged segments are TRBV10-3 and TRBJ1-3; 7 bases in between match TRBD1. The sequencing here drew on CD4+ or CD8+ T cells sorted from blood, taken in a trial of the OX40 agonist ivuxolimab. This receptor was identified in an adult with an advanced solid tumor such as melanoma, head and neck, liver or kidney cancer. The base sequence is TGTGCCTGCACACAGGGGCAAGATGGAAACACCATATATTTT. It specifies CACTQGQDGNTIYF.